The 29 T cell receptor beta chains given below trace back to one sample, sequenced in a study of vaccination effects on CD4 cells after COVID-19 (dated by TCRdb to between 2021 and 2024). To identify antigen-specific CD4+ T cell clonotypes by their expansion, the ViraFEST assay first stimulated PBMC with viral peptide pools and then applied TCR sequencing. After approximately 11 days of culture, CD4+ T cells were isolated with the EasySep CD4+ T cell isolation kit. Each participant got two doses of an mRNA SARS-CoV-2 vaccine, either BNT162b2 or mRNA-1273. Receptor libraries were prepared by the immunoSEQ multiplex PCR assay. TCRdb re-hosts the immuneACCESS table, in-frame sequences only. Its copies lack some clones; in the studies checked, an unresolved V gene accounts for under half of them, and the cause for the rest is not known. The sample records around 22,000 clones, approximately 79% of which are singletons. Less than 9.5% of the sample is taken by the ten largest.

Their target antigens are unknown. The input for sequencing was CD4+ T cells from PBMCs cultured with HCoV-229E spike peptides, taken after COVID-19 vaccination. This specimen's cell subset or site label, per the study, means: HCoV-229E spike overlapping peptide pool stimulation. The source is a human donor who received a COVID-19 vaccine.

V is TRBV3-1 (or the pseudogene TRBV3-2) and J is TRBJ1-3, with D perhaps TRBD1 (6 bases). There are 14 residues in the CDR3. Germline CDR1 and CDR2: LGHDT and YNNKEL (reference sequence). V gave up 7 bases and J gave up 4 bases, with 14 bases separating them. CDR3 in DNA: TGTGCCAGCACCCCCGGACAGAACGGAAACACCATATATTTT. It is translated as CASTPGQNGNTIYF.

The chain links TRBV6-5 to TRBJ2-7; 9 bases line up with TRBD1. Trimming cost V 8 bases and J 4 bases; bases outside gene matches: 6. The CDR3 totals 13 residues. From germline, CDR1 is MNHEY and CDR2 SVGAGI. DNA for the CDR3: TGTGCCAGCTCCTCGACAGGGGGATACGAGCAGTACTTC. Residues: CASSSTGGYEQYF.

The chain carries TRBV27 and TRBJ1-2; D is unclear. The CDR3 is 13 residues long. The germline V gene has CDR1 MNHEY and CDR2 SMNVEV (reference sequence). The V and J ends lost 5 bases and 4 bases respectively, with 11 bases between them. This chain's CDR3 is CASSRELGYGYTF. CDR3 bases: TGTGCCAGCAGTCGGGAGTTAGGCTATGGCTACACCTTC.

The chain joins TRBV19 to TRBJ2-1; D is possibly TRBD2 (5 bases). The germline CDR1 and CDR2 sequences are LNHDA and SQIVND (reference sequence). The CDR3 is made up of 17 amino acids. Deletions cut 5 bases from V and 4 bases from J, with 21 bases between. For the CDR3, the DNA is TGTGCCAGTAGTGTATCCTTAGTGGACCGGGAATACAATGAGCAGTTCTTC. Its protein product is CASSVSLVDREYNEQFF.

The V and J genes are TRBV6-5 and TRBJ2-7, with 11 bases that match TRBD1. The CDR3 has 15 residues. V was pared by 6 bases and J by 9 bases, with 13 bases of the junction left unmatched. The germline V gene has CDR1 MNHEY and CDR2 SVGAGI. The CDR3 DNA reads TGTGCCAGCAGCAATCCGGGACAGGGGGGGTTTGGGCAGTACTTC. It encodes CASSNPGQGGFGQYF.

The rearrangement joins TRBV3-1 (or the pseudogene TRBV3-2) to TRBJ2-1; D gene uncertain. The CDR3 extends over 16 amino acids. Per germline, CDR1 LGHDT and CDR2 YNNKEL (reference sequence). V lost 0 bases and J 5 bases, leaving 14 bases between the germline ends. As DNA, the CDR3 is TGTGCCAGCAGCCAAGATATCCCTAGAGCCCACAATGAGCAGTTCTTC. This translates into CASSQDIPRAHNEQFF.

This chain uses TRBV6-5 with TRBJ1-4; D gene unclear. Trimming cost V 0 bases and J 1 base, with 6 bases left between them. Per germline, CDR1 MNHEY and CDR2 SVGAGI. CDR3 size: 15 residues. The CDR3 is CASSYSRETNEKLFF. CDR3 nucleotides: TGTGCCAGCAGTTACTCACGGGAAACTAATGAAAAACTGTTTTTT.

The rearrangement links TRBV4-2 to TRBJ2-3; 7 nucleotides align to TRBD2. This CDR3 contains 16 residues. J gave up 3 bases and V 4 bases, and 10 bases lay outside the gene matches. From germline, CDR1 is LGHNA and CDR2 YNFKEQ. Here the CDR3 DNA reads TGTGCCAGCAGCCCAGGAGCGGGACTGGGTACAGATACGCAGTATTTT. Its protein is CASSPGAGLGTDTQYF.

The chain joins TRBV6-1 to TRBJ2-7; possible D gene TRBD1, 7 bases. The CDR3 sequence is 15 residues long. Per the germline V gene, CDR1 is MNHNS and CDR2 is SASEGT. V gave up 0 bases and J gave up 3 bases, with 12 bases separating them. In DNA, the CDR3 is TGTGCCAGCAGTGAAGCGGCGGGACAGAGCTACGAGCAGTACTTC. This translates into CASSEAAGQSYEQYF.

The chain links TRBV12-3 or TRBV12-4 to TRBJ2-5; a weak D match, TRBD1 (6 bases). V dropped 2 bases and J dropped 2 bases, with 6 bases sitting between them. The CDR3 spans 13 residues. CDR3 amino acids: CASSLRGQETQYF. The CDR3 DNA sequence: TGTGCCAGCAGTTTAAGGGGGCAAGAGACCCAGTACTTC.

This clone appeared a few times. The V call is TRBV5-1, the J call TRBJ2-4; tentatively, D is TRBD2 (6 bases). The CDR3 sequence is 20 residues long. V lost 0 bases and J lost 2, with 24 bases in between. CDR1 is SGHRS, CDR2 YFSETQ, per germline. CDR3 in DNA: TGCGCCAGCAGCTTGGCCACTCTCGGCGGGGAACCTATTTCCAAAAACATTCAGTACTTC. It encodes CASSLATLGGEPISKNIQYF.

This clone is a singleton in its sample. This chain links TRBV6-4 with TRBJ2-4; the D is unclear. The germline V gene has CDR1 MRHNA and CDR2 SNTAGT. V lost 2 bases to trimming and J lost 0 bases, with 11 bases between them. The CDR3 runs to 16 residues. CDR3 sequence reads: CASSDRQPLAKNIQYF. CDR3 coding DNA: TGTGCCAGCAGTGACCGCCAGCCTCTAGCCAAAAACATTCAGTACTTC.

CDR3: CASSLEENTEAFF. Written as DNA, the CDR3 is TGCGCCAGCAGCTTAGAGGAGAACACTGAAGCTTTCTTT. J is TRBJ1-1 and V is TRBV5-1; D call uncertain. This CDR3 is built from 13 residues. Per the germline V gene, CDR1 is SGHRS and CDR2 is YFSETQ. V lost 2 bases, J lost 1 base, and 6 bases lay in between.

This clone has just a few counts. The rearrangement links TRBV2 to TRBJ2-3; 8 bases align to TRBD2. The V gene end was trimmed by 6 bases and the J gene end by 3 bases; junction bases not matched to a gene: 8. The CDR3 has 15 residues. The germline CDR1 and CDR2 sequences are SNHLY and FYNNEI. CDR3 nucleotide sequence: TGTGCCAGCAGCGTAAGCGGGAGAATAACAGATACGCAGTATTTT. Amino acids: CASSVSGRITDTQYF.

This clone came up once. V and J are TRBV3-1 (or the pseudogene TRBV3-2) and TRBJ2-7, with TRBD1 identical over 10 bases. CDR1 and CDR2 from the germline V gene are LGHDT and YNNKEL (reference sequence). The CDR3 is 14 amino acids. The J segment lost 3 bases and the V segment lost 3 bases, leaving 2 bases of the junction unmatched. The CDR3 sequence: CASSQTGGYYEQYF. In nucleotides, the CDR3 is TGTGCCAGCAGCCAGACAGGGGGCTACTACGAGCAGTACTTC.

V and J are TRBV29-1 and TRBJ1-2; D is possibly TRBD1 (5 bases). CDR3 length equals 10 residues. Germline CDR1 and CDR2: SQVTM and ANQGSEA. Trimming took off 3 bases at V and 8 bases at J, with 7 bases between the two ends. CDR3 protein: CSVDGDGYTF. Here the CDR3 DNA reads TGCAGCGTTGACGGGGACGGCTACACCTTC.

The chain's CDR3 is CSVVLPGGPTNTGELFF. DNA of the CDR3: TGCAGCGTTGTTCTTCCAGGGGGCCCCACGAACACCGGGGAGCTGTTTTTT. This sequence joins TRBV29-1 and TRBJ2-2, with TRBD1 identical over 8 bases. The germline CDR1 and CDR2 sequences are SQVTM and ANQGSEA. V lost 4 bases, J lost 0 bases, and 10 bases stayed unmatched. This CDR3 region has 17 residues.

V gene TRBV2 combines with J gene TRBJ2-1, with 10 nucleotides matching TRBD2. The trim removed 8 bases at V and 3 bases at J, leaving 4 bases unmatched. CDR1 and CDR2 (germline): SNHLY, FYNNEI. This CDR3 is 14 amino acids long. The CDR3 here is CASRGLADYNEQFF. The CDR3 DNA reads TGTGCCAGCCGTGGACTAGCGGACTACAATGAGCAGTTCTTC.

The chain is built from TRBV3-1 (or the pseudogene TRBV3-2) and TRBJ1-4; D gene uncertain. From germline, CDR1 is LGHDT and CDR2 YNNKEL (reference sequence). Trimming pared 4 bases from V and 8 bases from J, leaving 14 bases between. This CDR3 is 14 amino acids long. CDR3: CASSREIYGEKLFF. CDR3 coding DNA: TGTGCCAGCAGCCGAGAAATTTATGGGGAAAAACTGTTTTTT.

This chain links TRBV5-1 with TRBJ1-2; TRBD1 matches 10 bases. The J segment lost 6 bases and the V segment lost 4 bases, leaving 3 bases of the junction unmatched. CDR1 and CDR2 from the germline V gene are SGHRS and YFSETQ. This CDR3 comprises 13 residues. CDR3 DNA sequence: TGCGCCAGCAGCCTGGGACAGGGGAATGGCTACACCTTC. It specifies CASSLGQGNGYTF.

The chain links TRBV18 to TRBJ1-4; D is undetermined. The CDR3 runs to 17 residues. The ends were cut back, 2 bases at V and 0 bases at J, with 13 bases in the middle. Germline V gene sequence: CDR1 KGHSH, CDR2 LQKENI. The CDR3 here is CASSPVSGDATNEKLFF. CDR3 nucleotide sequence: TGTGCCAGCTCACCAGTTAGCGGGGATGCAACTAATGAAAAACTGTTTTTT.

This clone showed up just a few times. The CDR3 DNA reads as TGTGCCAGCATGGGGACTAGGATCCCGTACTTC. Its protein is CASMGTRIPYF. J is TRBJ2-4 and V is TRBV2; 8 bases are a match to TRBD2. After removal of 7 bases from V and 15 bases from J, the junction contained 8 bases not matched to a gene. Germline V CDR1 and CDR2: SNHLY, FYNNEI. The length of the CDR3 is 11 residues.

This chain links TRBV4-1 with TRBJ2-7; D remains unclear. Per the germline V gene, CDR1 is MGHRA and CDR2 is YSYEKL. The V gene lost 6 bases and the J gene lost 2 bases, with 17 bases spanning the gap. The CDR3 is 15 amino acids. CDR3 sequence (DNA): TGCGCCAGCAGTTATGAGGACCGTCTAACCTACGAGCAGTACTTC. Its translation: CASSYEDRLTYEQYF.

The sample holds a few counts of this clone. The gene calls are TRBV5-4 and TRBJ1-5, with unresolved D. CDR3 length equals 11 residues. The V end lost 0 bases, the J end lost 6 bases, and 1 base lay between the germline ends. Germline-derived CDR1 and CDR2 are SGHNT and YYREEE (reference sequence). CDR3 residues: CASSLVQPQHF. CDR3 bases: TGTGCCAGCAGCTTGGTTCAGCCCCAGCATTTT.

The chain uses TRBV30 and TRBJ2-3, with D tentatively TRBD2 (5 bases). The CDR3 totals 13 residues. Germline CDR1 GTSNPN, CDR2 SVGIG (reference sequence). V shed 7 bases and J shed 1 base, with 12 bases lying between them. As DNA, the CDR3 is TGTGCCTCAGAGCGGAGACGCACAGATACGCAGTATTTT. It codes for CASERRRTDTQYF.

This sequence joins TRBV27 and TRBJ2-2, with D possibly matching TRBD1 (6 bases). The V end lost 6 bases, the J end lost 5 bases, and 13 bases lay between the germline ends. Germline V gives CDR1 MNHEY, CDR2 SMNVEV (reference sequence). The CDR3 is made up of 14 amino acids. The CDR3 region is CASRGALGTGELFF. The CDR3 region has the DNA TGTGCCAGCAGGGGGGCCTTAGGGACCGGGGAGCTGTTTTTT.

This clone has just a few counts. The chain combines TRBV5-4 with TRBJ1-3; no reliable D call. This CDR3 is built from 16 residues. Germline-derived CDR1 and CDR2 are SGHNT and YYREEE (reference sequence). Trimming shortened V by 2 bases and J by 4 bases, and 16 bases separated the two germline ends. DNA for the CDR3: TGTGCCAGCAGCTTCAAAAATCGGTCGGGAGGAAACACCATATATTTT. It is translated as CASSFKNRSGGNTIYF.

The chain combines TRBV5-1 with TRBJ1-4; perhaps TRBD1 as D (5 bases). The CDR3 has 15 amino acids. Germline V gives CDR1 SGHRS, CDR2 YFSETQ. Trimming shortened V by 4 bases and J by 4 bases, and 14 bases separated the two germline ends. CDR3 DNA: TGCGCCAGCAGCCCCTCAGGGATGGGTAATGAAAAACTGTTTTTT. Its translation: CASSPSGMGNEKLFF.

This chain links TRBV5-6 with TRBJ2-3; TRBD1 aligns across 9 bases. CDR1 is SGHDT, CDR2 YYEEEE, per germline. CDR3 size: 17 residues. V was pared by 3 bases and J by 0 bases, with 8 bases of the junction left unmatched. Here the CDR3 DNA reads TGTGCCAGCAGCTCTCCGGGACAGGGCCCTAGCACAGATACGCAGTATTTT. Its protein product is CASSSPGQGPSTDTQYF.